This T cell receptor (beta chain) was identified during a study of CD8 T cells in ankylosing spondylitis. Points on this clonotype: Antigen specificity is unknown.

Deletions cut 2 bases from V and 4 bases from J, with 6 bases between. CDR1 is KGHSH, CDR2 LQKENI, per germline. The CDR3 extends over 13 amino acids. TCRdb redid the calling of the 5' RACE reads with MiXCR, one entry per CDR3 protein. This table has 100,000 to 150,000 distinct CDR3 sequences, under 20% appearing once. Study findings and constraints: There was a TCR beta motif, made of several highly homologous variants, that appeared characteristic of ankylosing spondylitis blood.

Sequencing input: blood, either unsorted or a sorted T cell fraction (not recorded which). This TCR derives from a male donor with ankylosing spondylitis. The chain carries TRBV18 and TRBJ2-1, with a possible D match to TRBD1 (5 bases). CDR3 amino acids: CASSPGAYNEQFF. In nucleotides, the CDR3 is TGTGCCAGCTCACCAGGGGCATACAATGAGCAGTTCTTC.